This TCR beta chain was sequenced in a study of T cells after yellow fever vaccination. The study, taken as a whole, reports: Re-detected after boosting: most primary clones, 96% of CD4 and about 89% of CD8. Overall, a small share of clonotypes was seen in both CD4 and CD8 compartments.

TCR cDNA was made by 5'RACE template switching, adding a universal primer site and UMIs. A single record per CDR3 protein comes from TCRdb applying MiXCR to the 5' RACE reads. The data show 500,000 to 650,000 distinct CDR3 sequences, 13% seen once. The junction had 5 bases not matched to a gene; V was cut back by 6 bases and J by 2 bases. Looked up from germline, CDR1 is KGHSH and CDR2 is LQKENI. This CDR3 is built from 14 residues. About this clonotype: Its antigen remains unknown.

V gene TRBV18 combines with J gene TRBJ2-7, with TRBD2 matching 9 bases. The sequence derives from a man aged 25 to 40 who received the YFV17D yellow fever vaccine. This material consisted of PBMCs, taken on the day of the yellow fever booster vaccination. The CDR3 spells CASSPGTSPYEQYF. CDR3 sequence (DNA): TGTGCCAGCTCCCCCGGGACTAGCCCCTACGAGCAGTACTTC.